This T cell receptor beta chain came from a study of neoadjuvant anti-PD-1 for oral cavity cancer. Study overall: Most patients had three to four biweekly doses of 3 mg/kg nivolumab before resection. Study conclusions and caveats: After neoadjuvant nivolumab, PBMC T cell clonality was significantly higher in non-responders than responders.

Method: immunoSEQ multiplex PCR; TCRdb's copy keeps in-frame clones and lacks some. The table includes tens of thousands of clones, under 90% detected once. On this clone: Its antigen remains unidentified.

The receptor was isolated from a person aged 40 to 85 with oral cavity squamous cell carcinoma. Sequencing used PBMCs, obtained before nivolumab (anti-PD-1) treatment.

The CDR3 DNA is TGTGCCAGCAGCTTACTAGCGGGTACGTACAATGAGCAGTTCTTC. Residues: CASSLLAGTYNEQFF. V usage is TRBV11-2 and J usage is TRBJ2-1, with TRBD2 identical over 8 bases. Germline assignment: CDR1 SGHAT and CDR2 FQNNGV. This CDR3 comprises 15 residues. The V gene end was trimmed by 2 bases and the J gene end by 4 bases; junction bases not matched to a gene: 4.